This T cell receptor (beta chain) was identified during a study of neoadjuvant nivolumab and ipilimumab in lung cancer. Study-wide points: TCR richness and clonality were higher in tumors than adjacent uninvolved lung. Higher pretherapy blood TCR richness went with higher resected-tumor richness.

Here immunoSEQ multiplex PCR was the method, and the copy in TCRdb shows in-frame clones only, minus some. The profile covers approximately 4,900 clones, with around 91% appearing a single time and around 3.1% taken by the ten largest. Trimming shortened V by 4 bases and J by 2 bases, and 10 bases separated the two germline ends. The CDR3 extends over 14 amino acids. In germline, CDR1 is MGHDK, CDR2 SYGVNS. Remarks on this clone: Its antigen remains unknown.

This rearrangement joins TRBV25-1 to TRBJ2-3; the D is unclear. The clonotype was recovered from an adult with non-small cell lung cancer. Some clones in this sample may be carry-over from other donors' samples. This sample comprised blood, obtained after neoadjuvant nivolumab, alone or with ipilimumab, at or shortly before surgery. The DNA of the CDR3 is TGTGCCAGCAGTGGAGGCCTACCCACAGATACGCAGTATTTT. Translating gives CASSGGLPTDTQYF.